The subject of this entry is one T cell receptor beta chain. Its target is not known. This sample is part of a study of cytomegalovirus exposure and HLA in healthy donors. Regarding the study as a whole: Presence/absence results assume similar sequencing depth per donor, which may not hold.

Primers included in the PCR were 60 Vbeta and 13 Jbeta primers. TCRdb keeps only in-frame clones here, not all; method: immunoSEQ multiplex PCR. The repertoire has more than 95,000 clones, around 77% of them found once; the top ten carry roughly 8.6%. Specimen: PBMCs. The TCR comes from a woman between 35 and 50 years old in good health and CMV-seropositive.

The CDR3 DNA is TGTGCCAGCACCAGGACAGGCCCCTACAATGAGCAGTTCTTC. Protein product: CASTRTGPYNEQFF. This sequence joins TRBV6-1 and TRBJ2-1; 7 bases are a match to TRBD1. The length of the CDR3 is 14 residues. V shed 7 bases and J 2 bases; nucleotides not matched to a gene: 5. Per the germline V gene, CDR1 is MNHNS and CDR2 is SASEGT.